These 27 T cell receptor beta chains originate from one sample sequenced in a study of blood T cell repertoires in COVID-19. Measured with immunoSEQ multiplex PCR; TCRdb has only the in-frame clones, and not every one. The table has 65,000 or so clones, around 75% seen once. Material for sequencing was peripheral blood. These receptors came from a human donor in a cohort sampled during active COVID-19.

The chain is built from TRBV5-1 and TRBJ2-3, with 11 bases that match TRBD2. Germline CDR1 and CDR2: SGHRS and YFSETQ. V trimming: 3 bases; J trimming: 9 bases; junction bases outside the gene matches: 9. There are 15 residues in the CDR3. This CDR3 reads CASSYAGSGGGTQYF. DNA of the CDR3: TGCGCCAGCAGCTACGCTGGTAGCGGGGGGGGGACGCAGTATTTT. The entire variable domain, with the rest obtained from reference TRBV5-1 and TRBJ2-3, is as follows: KAGVTQTPRYLIKTRGQQVTLSCSPISGHRSVSWYQQTPGQGLQFLFEYFSETQRNKGNFPGRFSGRQFSNSRSEMNVSTLELGDSALYLCASSYAGSGGGTQYFGPGTRLTVL.

The J gene is TRBJ2-5, the V gene TRBV19; the match to TRBD2 covers 11 bases. This CDR3 spans 15 amino acids. Germline assignment: CDR1 LNHDA and CDR2 SQIVND (reference sequence). Losses at the gene ends were 3 bases for V and 3 bases for J; bases not matched to a gene: 3. In DNA form, the CDR3 reads TGTGCCAGTAGTATGGTAGCGGGGGGGAAAGAGACCCAGTACTTC. Its protein is CASSMVAGGKETQYF.

In this sample, this clone turned up once. The chain joins TRBV7-3 to TRBJ2-7; TRBD2 agrees at 7 bases. Germline V gene lookup returns CDR1 SGHTA and CDR2 FQGTGA. The J segment lost 5 bases and the V segment lost 2 bases, leaving 3 bases of the junction unmatched. The CDR3 has 13 amino acids. CDR3: CASSLAGAHEQYF. In nucleotides, the CDR3 is TGTGCCAGCAGCTTAGCGGGAGCCCACGAGCAGTACTTC. Full variable domain (rest looked up from reference TRBV7-3 and TRBJ2-7): GAGVSQTPSNKVTEKGKYVELRCDPISGHTALYWYRQSLGQGPEFLIYFQGTGAADDSGLPNDRFFAVRPEGSVSTLKIQRTERGDSAVYLCASSLAGAHEQYFGPGTRLTVT.

This clone was found once. The J gene is TRBJ1-1, the V gene TRBV7-6, with D possibly being TRBD1 (5 bases). The germline CDR1 and CDR2 sequences are SGHVS and FNYEAQ. V shed 1 base and J shed 8 bases, with 14 bases lying between them. The CDR3 sequence is 14 residues long. CDR3: CASSLGPGGAEAFF. In DNA, the CDR3 is TGTGCCAGCAGCTTAGGCCCGGGAGGGGCAGAAGCTTTCTTT.

The genes are TRBV19 and TRBJ1-2; 7 nucleotides line up with TRBD1. Germline-derived CDR1 and CDR2 are LNHDA and SQIVND (reference sequence). There are 13 residues in the CDR3. Trimming took 10 bases from V and 3 from J; bases not matched to a gene: 8. The CDR3 DNA reads TGTGCCACCAACAGGGGTGAAGACTATGGCTACACCTTC. It codes for CATNRGEDYGYTF. The entire variable domain, with the rest obtained from reference TRBV19 and TRBJ1-2, is as follows: DGGITQSPKYLFRKEGQNVTLSCEQNLNHDAMYWYRQDPGQGLRLIYYSQIVNDFQKGDIAEGYSVSREKKESFPLTVTSAQKNPTAFYLCATNRGEDYGYTFGSGTRLTVV.

The chain combines TRBV7-2 with TRBJ1-1; the D is unclear. V was trimmed by 4 bases and J by 6 bases, leaving 15 bases between them. The CDR3 is 14 amino acids. The germline V gene encodes CDR1 SGHTA and CDR2 FQGNSA. In DNA, the CDR3 is TGTGCCAGCAGCTCCCCTCAGATGAGCGCTGAAGCTTTCTTT. Its protein product is CASSSPQMSAEAFF. The full variable domain, completed using reference TRBV7-2 and TRBJ1-1, is GAGVSQSPSNKVTEKGKDVELRCDPISGHTALYWYRQSLGQGLEFLIYFQGNSAPDKSGLPSDRFSAERTGGSVSTLTIQRTQQEDSAVYLCASSSPQMSAEAFFGQGTRLTVV.

This rearrangement joins TRBV16 to TRBJ1-1, with 8 bases that match TRBD1. Per germline, CDR1 KGHSY and CDR2 FQNENV. The CDR3 loop spans 14 amino acids. V shed 4 bases and J 2 bases; nucleotides not matched to a gene: 3. This CDR3 is CASSLDRGNTEAFF. CDR3 nucleotides: TGTGCCAGCAGCCTCGACAGGGGAAACACTGAAGCTTTCTTT.

This chain connects TRBV28 to TRBJ2-2; D is unresolved. V lost 3 bases and J lost 8, with 13 bases in between. CDR1 MDHEN and CDR2 SYDVKM come from the germline V gene. The CDR3 loop spans 14 amino acids. DNA of the CDR3: TGTGCCAGCAGTTTGGTATATGGTGCGGGGGAGCTGTTTTTT. Translation: CASSLVYGAGELFF.

The genes are TRBV28 and TRBJ2-7, with D possibly being TRBD2 (6 bases). Germline CDR1 and CDR2: MDHEN and SYDVKM. There are 12 residues in the CDR3. Trimming cost V 6 bases and J 6 bases, with 12 bases left between them. CDR3: CASRGGPAEQYF. CDR3 DNA sequence: TGTGCCAGCAGGGGAGGCCCAGCCGAGCAGTACTTC.

The CDR3 DNA sequence: TGTGCCAGCAGTCGACAGGGGCGCGGCTACACCTTC. This encodes CASSRQGRGYTF. The chain uses TRBV28 and TRBJ1-2; 8 positions match TRBD1. The CDR3 contains 12 residues. The trim removed 5 bases at V and 8 bases at J, leaving 4 bases unmatched. Germline lookup yields CDR1 MDHEN and CDR2 SYDVKM.

The chain links TRBV5-6 to TRBJ1-5; D gene uncertain. Trimming left V 3 bases short and J 2 bases short, with 12 bases between. From germline, CDR1 is SGHDT and CDR2 YYEEEE. The length of the CDR3 is 15 residues. In DNA form, the CDR3 reads TGTGCCAGCAGCTCAGCCGGGAGGCGCAATCAGCCCCAGCATTTT. Its protein product is CASSSAGRRNQPQHF.

This clone has just a few counts. Other nucleotide sequences from this sample produce the same CDR3. The V call is TRBV5-1, the J call TRBJ1-6, with D possibly TRBD1 on 6 matching bases. V lost 0 bases and J lost 7, with 8 bases in between. Germline V gene lookup returns CDR1 SGHRS and CDR2 YFSETQ. The CDR3 contains 14 residues. CDR3 nucleotide sequence: TGCGCCAGCAGCTTGGGTAGGGGGAATTCACCCCTCCACTTT. Protein: CASSLGRGNSPLHF.

The rearrangement joins TRBV9 to TRBJ2-2, with 7 bases fitting TRBD1. J lost 6 bases, V lost 4 bases, and 12 bases had no gene match. The length of the CDR3 is 16 residues. CDR1 is SGDLS, CDR2 YYNGEE, per germline. DNA of the CDR3: TGTGCCAGCAGCCTCCACTCCGGGACAGATCCCGGGGAGCTGTTTTTT. It yields the protein CASSLHSGTDPGELFF. The variable domain in full, with the rest retrieved from reference TRBV9 and TRBJ2-2, is DSGVTQTPKHLITATGQRVTLRCSPRSGDLSVYWYQQSLDQGLQFLIQYYNGEERAKGNILERFSAQQFPDLHSELNLSSLELGDSALYFCASSLHSGTDPGELFFGEGSRLTVL.

The CDR3 DNA reads as TGTGCCAGCAGCCAAGTAAATGAAAAACTGTTTTTT. Translation: CASSQVNEKLFF. The chain has TRBV4-2 and TRBJ1-4; D call uncertain. The CDR3 runs to 12 residues. V lost 1 base and J 5 bases, leaving 2 bases between the germline ends. Germline V gene lookup returns CDR1 LGHNA and CDR2 YNFKEQ.

The chain combines TRBV4-1 with TRBJ2-1; the match to TRBD2 covers 8 bases. The CDR3 has 17 residues. Germline V lookup: CDR1 MGHRA, CDR2 YSYEKL. The V segment lost 0 bases and the J segment 7 bases; nucleotides outside the gene matches: 11. CDR3 DNA sequence: TGCGCCAGCAGCCAAGAGGTTAGCGGGATACTGGGGAATGAGCAGTTCTTC. Its protein product is CASSQEVSGILGNEQFF.

This chain links TRBV7-2 with TRBJ1-2; D is undetermined. Trimming took 1 base from V and 4 from J, leaving 19 bases between them. This CDR3 contains 17 residues. Germline V CDR1 and CDR2: SGHTA, FQGNSA. CDR3 amino acids: CASSLGAGNRGSYGYTF. The CDR3 DNA reads TGTGCCAGCAGCTTAGGAGCAGGAAATCGGGGAAGCTATGGCTACACCTTC.

This chain connects TRBV5-3 to TRBJ1-2; the D is unclear. Being an ORF, TRBV5-3 has a function that is uncertain. The V gene lost 3 bases and the J gene lost 4 bases, with 13 bases spanning the gap. CDR3 length equals 14 residues. The CDR3 protein is CARSSGRRFYGYTF. CDR3 in DNA: TGTGCCAGAAGCTCGGGGAGACGCTTCTATGGCTACACCTTC.

The gene calls are TRBV5-1 and TRBJ2-3, with TRBD2 matching 7 bases. V shed 2 bases and J 2 bases; nucleotides not matched to a gene: 5. Germline V gene data show CDR1 as SGHRS and CDR2 as YFSETQ. The CDR3 runs to 15 residues. Written as DNA, the CDR3 is TGCGCCAGCAGCTTTAGCGGGCCTCCCACAGATACGCAGTATTTT. Its translation is CASSFSGPPTDTQYF.

The count of this clone is one. The chain has TRBV6-1 and TRBJ2-1, with D perhaps matching TRBD2 (5 bases). CDR3 size: 15 residues. The germline CDR1 and CDR2 sequences are MNHNS and SASEGT. The V gene lost 2 bases and the J gene lost 4 bases, with 12 bases spanning the gap. The CDR3 region has the DNA TGTGCCAGCAGTGAAATGGGCGGGCTTTACAATGAGCAGTTCTTC. This translates into CASSEMGGLYNEQFF.

The chain employs TRBV3-1 (or the pseudogene TRBV3-2) and TRBJ2-4; 12 bases align to TRBD2. Trimming removed 4 bases from V and 5 bases from J; junction bases left unmatched: 9. The CDR3 totals 17 residues. CDR1 and CDR2 from the germline V gene are LGHDT and YNNKEL (reference sequence). The CDR3 protein is CASSPQGTSGPENIQYF. CDR3 DNA: TGTGCCAGCAGCCCACAAGGGACTAGCGGGCCAGAAAACATTCAGTACTTC.

V gene TRBV6-6 combines with J gene TRBJ1-1, with a weak D call TRBD1 (6 bases). The V end lost 10 bases, the J end lost 1 base, and 19 bases lay between the germline ends. Germline loops: CDR1 MNHNY, CDR2 SVGAGI (reference sequence). There are 15 residues in the CDR3. This CDR3 is CATSGTGQPNTEAFF. CDR3 DNA: TGTGCCACGTCCGGTACTGGACAGCCGAACACTGAAGCTTTCTTT.

The chain joins TRBV24-1 to TRBJ1-5, with 8 bases fitting TRBD1. The CDR3 covers 18 residues. The germline V gene has CDR1 KGHDR and CDR2 SFDVKD. V was clipped by 2 bases and J by 1 base; unmatched bases: 9. CDR3 region: CATSDSGTGRISNQPQHF. The CDR3 bases are TGTGCCACCAGTGATTCCGGGACAGGAAGAATCAGCAATCAGCCCCAGCATTTT.

There are a few counts of this clone. V and J are TRBV5-1 and TRBJ2-7, with 14 bases that match TRBD2. V shed 4 bases, J shed 1 base, and the junction held 4 bases outside the gene matches. CDR3 length: 16 amino acids. The germline V gene encodes CDR1 SGHRS and CDR2 YFSETQ. The CDR3 sequence: CASSGRLAGGSYEQYF. The DNA for the CDR3 is TGCGCCAGCAGCGGGAGACTAGCGGGAGGGTCCTACGAGCAGTACTTC.

This clone was observed a handful of times. This chain links TRBV19 with TRBJ2-2; TRBD1 might be the D (6 bases). V was clipped by 7 bases and J by 4 bases, with 19 bases between them. The V gene's germline CDR1 is LNHDA and CDR2 SQIVND (reference sequence). The CDR3 loop spans 16 amino acids. Here the CDR3 reads CASMSPRGSATGELFF. Here the CDR3 DNA reads TGTGCCAGTATGAGTCCTAGGGGGTCTGCCACCGGGGAGCTGTTTTTT.

This clone was observed a single time. This rearrangement joins TRBV10-3 to TRBJ1-2; D not certain. The CDR3 covers 13 residues. Germline V CDR1 and CDR2: ENHRY, SYGVKD. Trimming left V 3 bases short and J 2 bases short, with 7 bases between. CDR3 bases: TGTGCCATCAGTGATGGGCAGAACTATGGCTACACCTTC. Translation: CAISDGQNYGYTF.

The chain employs TRBV5-5 and TRBJ1-1; D is ambiguous. Germline V gene sequence: CDR1 SGHKS, CDR2 YYEKEE (reference sequence). V dropped 4 bases and J dropped 11 bases, with 12 bases sitting between them. This CDR3 has 11 residues. The CDR3 bases are TGTGCCAGCAGCGTGAGTTGGAGTGCTTTCTTT. It codes for CASSVSWSAFF.

This clone was found a few times. The V and J genes are TRBV6-5 and TRBJ1-5; D is unresolved. With 0 bases removed from V and 5 bases from J, the gap between germline ends came to 5 bases. This CDR3 is built from 13 residues. Looked up from germline, CDR1 is MNHEY and CDR2 is SVGAGI. In DNA, the CDR3 is TGTGCCAGCAGTTACTCGAGAGATCAGCCCCAGCATTTT. Protein: CASSYSRDQPQHF.